The following is a T cell receptor beta chain sequence with its context. These data are taken from a study of shared clonotypes between healthy human individuals. Study at large: Serving as donors were two women and three men, whose ages spanned 18 to 49.

V was clipped by 5 bases and J by 4 bases, with 10 bases between them. Germline lookup yields CDR1 MNHEY and CDR2 SVGAGI. This CDR3 is built from 13 residues. Clones were sequenced by immunoSEQ multiplex PCR, and TCRdb holds only the in-frame ones, with some missing. Here the sample spans 450,000 to 550,000 clones, 70% to 80% being singletons. The chain carries TRBV6-5 and TRBJ2-3; D unresolved. Source material: PBMCs. The sequence came from a woman in her 40s in good health. Some clones in this sample may be carry-over from other donors' samples. CDR3 amino acids: CASSPSRADTQYF. In DNA, the CDR3 is TGTGCCAGCAGTCCGTCTAGGGCAGATACGCAGTATTTT.